This T cell receptor (beta chain) was sequenced for a study of cytomegalovirus exposure and HLA in healthy donors. Study in general: A prior study identified 117 million unique TCR beta sequences from 190 million or so T cells. Findings and limits, study-wide: A missense DCLRE1C variant was associated with V- and J-gene trimming of TCR beta chains in a later analysis, and an independent cohort replicated the association. It is likely that the observed cluster of highly shared sequence variants was a sequencing artifact. 164 TCR beta chains were listed as cytomegalovirus-associated.

J lost 7 bases, V lost 5 bases, and 9 bases had no gene match. From germline, CDR1 is SGHNT and CDR2 YENEEA. The CDR3 runs 15 residues. Worth noting for this clone: The antigen remains unidentified. The same CDR3 can be traced to other DNA sequences in this sample.

A multiplex PCR was run with 60 Vbeta primers and 13 Jbeta primers. Only in-frame clones appear in the TCRdb table, and some are missing; sequencing was by immunoSEQ multiplex PCR. This sample yields tens of thousands of clones, of which roughly 70% are seen a single time; approximately 5% belongs to the top ten. The genes are TRBV11-3 and TRBJ2-1, with TRBD1 matching 9 bases. This TCR was recovered from a man aged 55 to 70 in good health and CMV-seropositive. The sample was PBMCs. CDR3 sequence reads: CASSGGTGLENEQFF. The CDR3 bases are TGTGCCAGCAGCGGGGGGACAGGGCTGGAGAATGAGCAGTTCTTC.